The rows below give T cell receptor beta chains drawn from one sample of a study of blood T cells in healthy people across ages. TCRdb independently ran MiXCR on the 5' RACE reads; one entry per CDR3 protein. The table records hundreds of thousands of distinct CDR3 sequences, around 25% of them present only once. This same sample was also part of a study on T cells of mothers and their children.

Input material: blood. Receptors were obtained from a boy between 10 and 17 years old in good health. Each CDR3 is given with its conserved first and last residue. A D gene is named only where the DNA matches it firmly. Only part of the rows carry a size: once, few, many, or a class if the clone is expanded.

NA,TRBJ2-7,TRBV28,few,CASSPRDKSTYEQYF,TGTGCCAGCAGTCCCCGCGACAAGAGCACGTACGAGCAGTACTTC
TRBD1,TRBJ1-1,TRBV7-2,few,CASSLRGQDTKAFF,TGTGCCAGCAGCTTAAGGGGACAGGATACTAAAGCTTTCTTT
NA,TRBJ2-1,TRBV5-1,many,CASSFQTEQFF,TGCGCCAGCAGCTTCCAGACTGAGCAGTTCTTC
NA,TRBJ2-3,TRBV7-2,few,CASSSPQRPGTDTQYF,TGTGCCAGCAGCTCCCCTCAGCGCCCAGGCACAGATACGCAGTATTTT
NA,TRBJ2-3,TRBV29-1,few,CSVEGTSTDTQYF,TGCAGCGTTGAGGGGACTAGCACAGATACGCAGTATTTT
TRBD1,TRBJ2-2,TRBV5-1,NA,CASNDRGTNTGELFF,TGCGCCAGCAACGACAGGGGAACTAACACCGGGGAGCTGTTTTTT
NA,TRBJ2-7,TRBV5-8,few,CASSFPPDGGYEQYF,TGCGCCAGCAGCTTCCCCCCAGACGGAGGGTACGAGCAGTACTTC
NA,TRBJ2-5,TRBV6-1,NA,CASSTRGWLADSGLETQYF,TGTGCCAGCAGCACTAGGGGGTGGCTCGCCGACAGTGGATTAGAGACCCAGTACTTC
NA,TRBJ2-2,TRBV10-2,NA,CASSTPRVTGELFF,TGCGCCAGCAGTACTCCGCGGGTCACCGGGGAGCTGTTTTTT
NA,TRBJ1-6,TRBV27,few,CASSLRAGVNNSPLHF,TGTGCCAGCAGTTTAAGGGCAGGGGTAAATAATTCACCCCTCCACTTT
TRBD2,TRBJ2-4,TRBV12-3/TRBV12-4,NA,CASATSRAAGNIQYF,TGTGCCAGCGCGACTAGCCGGGCAGCCGGAAACATTCAGTACTTC
NA,TRBJ1-1,TRBV29-1,few,CSVSGIAEAFF,TGCAGCGTTTCAGGGATCGCTGAAGCTTTCTTT
TRBD1,TRBJ2-7,TRBV20-1,NA,CSAPRDRATYEQYF,TGCAGTGCCCCCAGGGACAGAGCCACCTACGAGCAGTACTTC
NA,TRBJ1-2,TRBV19,NA,CASAFFNYGYTF,TGTGCCAGTGCCTTTTTTAACTATGGCTACACCTTC
NA,TRBJ2-5,TRBV7-2,few,CASSLGAGMMETQYF,TGTGCCAGCAGCTTAGGGGCAGGGATGATGGAGACCCAGTACTTC
NA,TRBJ2-5,TRBV9,once,CASSVSPNAGWEETQYF,TGTGCCAGCAGCGTATCCCCAAACGCAGGGTGGGAAGAGACCCAGTACTTC
NA,TRBJ2-7,TRBV25-1,NA,CASPPGPYEQYF,TGTGCCAGCCCCCCCGGACCCTACGAGCAGTACTTC
NA,TRBJ2-1,TRBV5-1,few,CASSLTTAYNEQFF,TGCGCCAGCAGCTTGACGACAGCCTACAATGAGCAGTTCTTC
NA,TRBJ1-6,TRBV6-1,few,CASSEREPNSPLHF,TGTGCCAGCAGTGAAAGGGAACCTAATTCACCCCTCCACTTT
NA,TRBJ2-6,TRBV4-2,NA,CASSLYSSGANVLTF,TGTGCCAGCAGCCTATACAGCTCTGGGGCCAACGTCCTGACTTTC
NA,TRBJ2-2,TRBV12-3/TRBV12-4,NA,CASSPQSDGELFF,TGTGCCAGCAGTCCCCAGTCCGACGGGGAGCTGTTTTTT
TRBD2,TRBJ2-1,TRBV7-3,NA,CASSPDPSGNYNEQFF,TGTGCCAGCAGCCCCGACCCTAGCGGGAACTACAATGAGCAGTTCTTC
NA,TRBJ2-4,TRBV10-3,NA,CAISPPGGKNIQYF,TGTGCCATCAGCCCCCCCGGGGGCAAAAACATTCAGTACTTC
NA,TRBJ2-6,TRBV28,NA,CASSSKIDSSGANVLTF,TGTGCCAGCAGTTCGAAAATCGACAGCTCTGGGGCCAACGTCCTGACTTTC
TRBD1,TRBJ2-7,TRBV2,NA,CASSEDRGDEQYF,TGTGCCAGCAGTGAGGACAGGGGAGACGAGCAGTACTTC
NA,TRBJ1-4,TRBV18,NA,CASCRENEKLFF,TGTGCCAGCTGCCGCGAGAATGAAAAACTGTTTTTT
TRBD1,TRBJ2-1,TRBV7-9,NA,CASSLGQVISNEQFF,TGTGCCAGCAGCTTGGGACAGGTAATCAGCAATGAGCAGTTCTTC
TRBD2,TRBJ2-3,TRBV6-5,few,CASSYVSYAGERRDTQYF,TGTGCCAGCAGTTACGTTTCTTATGCGGGAGAGCGGAGAGATACGCAGTATTTT
NA,TRBJ2-5,TRBV6-5,few,CASSPLGLKETQYF,TGTGCCAGCAGCCCCTTGGGGTTAAAGGAGACCCAGTACTTC
TRBD2,TRBJ2-7,TRBV7-9,few,CASSSREGQHGGYEQYF,TGTGCCAGCAGCTCCCGGGAGGGGCAACATGGCGGCTACGAGCAGTACTTC
NA,TRBJ2-5,TRBV6-4,few,CASASIAEGFQETQYF,TGTGCCAGCGCTTCAATCGCCGAAGGGTTCCAAGAGACCCAGTACTTC